Each of the 11 T cell receptor beta chains below was sequenced from the same sample in a study of T cells in Graves' hyperthyroidism and ophthalmopathy. TCR beta CDR3 regions were amplified from RNA. With the HTBI primer set, the TCR CDR3 went through a first round of RT-PCR. TCRdb called the multiplex PCR reads again in MiXCR, with one record for every CDR3 protein. In the table there are around 600,000 distinct CDR3 sequences, 45% of which are singletons. Specimen: peripheral blood or thyroid tissue (not recorded which). Receptor source: an adult man with Graves' disease, either hyperthyroidism or ophthalmopathy (not recorded which).

This clonotype was recorded a few times. This chain uses TRBV20-1 with TRBJ1-5; D possibly corresponds to TRBD1 (6 bases). CDR1 is DFQATT, CDR2 SNEGSKA, per germline (reference sequence). Trimming cost V 4 bases and J 5 bases, with 12 bases left between them. The CDR3 consists of 13 residues. CDR3 nucleotide sequence: TGCAGTGCTACGGCGGGGGCTGATCAGCCCCAGCATTTT. It specifies CSATAGADQPQHF.

V and J are TRBV2 and TRBJ2-7; TRBD1 aligns across 9 bases. J was trimmed by 9 bases and V by 6 bases; bases with no gene match: 0. The CDR3 is 10 amino acids. Germline CDR1 SNHLY, CDR2 FYNNEI. The chain's CDR3 is CASRDRGQYF. CDR3 coding DNA: TGTGCCAGCAGGGACAGGGGGCAGTACTTC.

This clonotype was recorded many times. The chain joins TRBV6-1 to TRBJ1-2; D is uncertain. From germline, CDR1 is MNHNS and CDR2 SASEGT. This CDR3 has 13 residues. V was trimmed by 6 bases and J by 0 bases, leaving 8 bases between them. CDR3 in DNA: TGTGCCAGCAGCCCCACTTCTAACTATGGCTACACCTTC. Protein sequence: CASSPTSNYGYTF.

V gene TRBV7-2 combines with J gene TRBJ1-3, with D possibly being TRBD1 (5 bases). In germline, CDR1 is SGHTA, CDR2 FQGNSA. V gave up 2 bases and J gave up 2 bases, with 13 bases separating them. CDR3 length equals 16 residues. The DNA for the CDR3 is TGTGCCAGCAGCTTATCCGGGGGGGAAACTGGAAACACCATATATTTT. It translates to CASSLSGGETGNTIYF.

The table lists this clonotype with a few counts. The chain is built from TRBV6-5 and TRBJ2-7; TRBD2 aligns across 7 bases. In germline, CDR1 is MNHEY, CDR2 SVGAGI. V shed 5 bases, J shed 2 bases, and the junction held 9 bases outside the gene matches. The CDR3 loop spans 15 amino acids. CDR3 DNA sequence: TGTGCCAGCAGTACCTCCAGCGGGGACCCCTACGAGCAGTACTTC. This encodes CASSTSSGDPYEQYF.

This clonotype has ten or more counts. The chain carries TRBV29-1 and TRBJ1-4; D perhaps matches TRBD1 (6 bases). Germline lookup yields CDR1 SQVTM and CDR2 ANQGSEA. V was trimmed by 8 bases and J by 7 bases, leaving 17 bases between them. This CDR3 is 13 amino acids long. In DNA form, the CDR3 reads TGCAGCACTAGACAGGTCACGGGTGAAAAACTGTTTTTT. Translated, it gives CSTRQVTGEKLFF.

The chain employs TRBV7-2 and TRBJ1-1, with 8 bases fitting TRBD1. CDR1 and CDR2 from the germline V gene are SGHTA and FQGNSA. The CDR3 spans 16 residues. The junction had 9 bases not matched to a gene; V was cut back by 5 bases and J by 1 base. The CDR3 is CASSRNPGQANTEAFF. The CDR3 DNA is TGTGCCAGCAGCCGTAACCCGGGACAGGCGAACACTGAAGCTTTCTTT.

This chain connects TRBV7-3 to TRBJ2-5, with TRBD1 matching 8 bases. The germline gives CDR1 SGHTA, CDR2 FQGTGA. CDR3 size: 16 residues. V lost 4 bases and J lost 4; bases outside the gene matches: 11. The CDR3 sequence: CASSSNPGQGLETQYF. The DNA of the CDR3 is TGTGCCAGCAGCTCTAACCCCGGACAGGGACTAGAGACCCAGTACTTC.

V usage is TRBV9 and J usage is TRBJ1-1, with 9 bases lining up with TRBD1. J gave up 0 bases and V 2 bases, and 5 bases lay outside the gene matches. Germline lookup yields CDR1 SGDLS and CDR2 YYNGEE. The CDR3 covers 16 residues. This CDR3 reads CASSVETGGMNTEAFF. In nucleotides, the CDR3 is TGTGCCAGCAGCGTTGAAACAGGGGGCATGAACACTGAAGCTTTCTTT.

The J gene is TRBJ1-6, the V gene TRBV7-2, with unresolved D. The length of the CDR3 is 15 residues. Trimming took 1 base from V and 7 from J, leaving 11 bases between them. Germline CDR1 and CDR2: SGHTA and FQGNSA. The CDR3 region has the DNA TGTGCCAGCAGCTTAGGGGGTGCGGGGAATTCACCCCTCCACTTT. It yields the protein CASSLGGAGNSPLHF.

The CDR3 sequence: CASTHPRGAAGYGYTF. CDR3 bases: TGTGCCAGCACCCATCCTAGAGGGGCGGCAGGCTATGGCTACACCTTC. This chain links TRBV9 with TRBJ1-2; TRBD1 might be the D (5 bases). The CDR3 runs to 16 residues. The V and J ends lost 6 bases and 4 bases respectively, with 22 bases between them. Germline CDR1 SGDLS, CDR2 YYNGEE.